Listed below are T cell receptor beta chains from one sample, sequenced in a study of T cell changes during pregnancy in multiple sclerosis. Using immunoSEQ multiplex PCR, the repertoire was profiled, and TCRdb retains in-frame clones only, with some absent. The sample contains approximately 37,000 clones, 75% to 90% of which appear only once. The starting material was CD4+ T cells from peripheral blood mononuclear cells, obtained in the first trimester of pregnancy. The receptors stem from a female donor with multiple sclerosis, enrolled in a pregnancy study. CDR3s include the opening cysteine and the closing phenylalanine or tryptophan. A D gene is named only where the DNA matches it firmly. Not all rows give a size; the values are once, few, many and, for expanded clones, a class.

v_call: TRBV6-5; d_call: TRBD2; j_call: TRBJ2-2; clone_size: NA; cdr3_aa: CASFRSGGGELFF; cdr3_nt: TGTGCCAGCTTCAGAAGCGGGGGCGGGGAGCTGTTTTTT
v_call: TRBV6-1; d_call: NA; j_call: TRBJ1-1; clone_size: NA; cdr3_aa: CASSDRVVETFF; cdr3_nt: TGTGCCAGCAGTGACAGGGTGGTCGAAACTTTCTTT
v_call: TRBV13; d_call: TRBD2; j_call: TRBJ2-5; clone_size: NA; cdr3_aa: CASSLRTSGQETQYF; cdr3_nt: TGTGCCAGCAGCTTGCGGACTAGCGGCCAAGAGACCCAGTACTTC
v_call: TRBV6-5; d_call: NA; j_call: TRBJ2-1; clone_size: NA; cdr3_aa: CASNPLSGRYNEQFF; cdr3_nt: TGTGCCAGCAACCCCCTTAGCGGTCGATACAATGAGCAGTTCTTC
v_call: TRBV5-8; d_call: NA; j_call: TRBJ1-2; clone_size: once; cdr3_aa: CASSLGIRQSYGYTF; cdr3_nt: TGTGCCAGCAGCTTGGGGATTAGACAGTCCTATGGCTACACCTTC
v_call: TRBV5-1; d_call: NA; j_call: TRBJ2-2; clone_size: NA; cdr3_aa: CASSYRTANTGELFF; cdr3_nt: TGCGCCAGCAGCTACCGGACAGCGAACACCGGGGAGCTGTTTTTT
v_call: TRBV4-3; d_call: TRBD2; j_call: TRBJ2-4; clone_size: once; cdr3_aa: CASSRSGTSGTAKNIQYF; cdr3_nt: TGCGCCAGCAGCCGAAGCGGGACTAGCGGGACCGCCAAAAACATTCAGTACTTC
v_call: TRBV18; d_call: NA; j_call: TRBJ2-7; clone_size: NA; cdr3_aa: CASSRTQGISYEQYF; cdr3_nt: TGTGCCAGCTCACGAACCCAGGGTATCTCCTACGAGCAGTACTTC
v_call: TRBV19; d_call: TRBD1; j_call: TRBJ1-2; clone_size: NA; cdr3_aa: CASSLGQGDYGYTF; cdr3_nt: TGTGCCAGTAGTCTCGGACAGGGGGACTATGGCTACACCTTC
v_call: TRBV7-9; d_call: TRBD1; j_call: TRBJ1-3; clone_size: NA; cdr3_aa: CASSPGDRVFSGNTIYF; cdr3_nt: TGTGCCAGCAGCCCCGGCGACAGGGTTTTCTCTGGAAACACCATATATTTT
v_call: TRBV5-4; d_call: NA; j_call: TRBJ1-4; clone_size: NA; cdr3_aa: CASSRGLNNEKLFF; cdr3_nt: TGTGCCAGCAGCCGCGGACTAAATAATGAAAAACTGTTTTTT
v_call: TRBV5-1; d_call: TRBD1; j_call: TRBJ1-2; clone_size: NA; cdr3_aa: CASSLTGSSSSGYTF; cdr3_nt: TGCGCCAGCAGCCTGACAGGGTCTTCCAGTTCTGGCTACACCTTC
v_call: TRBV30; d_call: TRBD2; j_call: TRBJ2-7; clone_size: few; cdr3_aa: CAWSVSSGHYEQYF; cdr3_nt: TGTGCCTGGAGTGTTTCTAGCGGCCACTACGAGCAGTACTTC
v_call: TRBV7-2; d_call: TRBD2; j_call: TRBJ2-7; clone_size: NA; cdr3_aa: CASSFHSGGLYEQYF; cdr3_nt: TGTGCCAGCAGCTTTCATAGCGGGGGTTTATACGAGCAGTACTTC
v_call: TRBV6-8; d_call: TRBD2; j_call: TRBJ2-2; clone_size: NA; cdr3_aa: CASKETSGGAEAGELFF; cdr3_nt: TGTGCCAGCAAGGAGACTAGCGGGGGGGCCGAGGCCGGGGAGCTGTTTTTT
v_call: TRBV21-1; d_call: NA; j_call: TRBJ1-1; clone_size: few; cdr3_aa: CASSPHEEEPGTEAFF; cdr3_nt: TGTGCCAGCAGCCCCCACGAGGAGGAGCCGGGCACTGAAGCTTTCTTT
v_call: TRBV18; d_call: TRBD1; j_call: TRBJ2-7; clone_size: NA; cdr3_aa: CASSRGTGGPYEQYF; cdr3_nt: TGTGCCAGCTCACGGGGGACAGGGGGACCCTACGAGCAGTACTTC
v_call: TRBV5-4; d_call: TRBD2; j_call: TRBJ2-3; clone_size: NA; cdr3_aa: CASSLSGGRTDTQYF; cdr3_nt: TGTGCCAGCAGCTTGTCGGGAGGGCGGACAGATACGCAGTATTTT
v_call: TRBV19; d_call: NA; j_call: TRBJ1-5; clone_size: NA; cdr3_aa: CASSKGGGQPQHF; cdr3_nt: TGTGCCAGTAGTAAGGGAGGGGGTCAGCCCCAGCATTTT
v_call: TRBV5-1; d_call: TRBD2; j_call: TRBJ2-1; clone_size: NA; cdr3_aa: CASSLGLGTSGEAEQFF; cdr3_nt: TGCGCCAGCAGCTTGGGGCTCGGGACTAGCGGGGAGGCTGAGCAGTTCTTC
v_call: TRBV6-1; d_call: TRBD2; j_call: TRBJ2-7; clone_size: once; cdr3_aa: CASRTLAGGYEQYF; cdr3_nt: TGTGCCAGCAGGACCCTAGCGGGGGGCTACGAGCAGTACTTC
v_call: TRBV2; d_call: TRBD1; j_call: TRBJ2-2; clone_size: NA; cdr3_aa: CASSGQGAGAGELFF; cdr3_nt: TGTGCCAGCAGTGGACAGGGGGCGGGTGCCGGGGAGCTGTTTTTT
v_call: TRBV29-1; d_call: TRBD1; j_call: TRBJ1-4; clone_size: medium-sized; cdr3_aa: CSVETGAGEKLFF; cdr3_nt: TGCAGCGTGGAGACAGGGGCAGGGGAAAAACTGTTTTTT
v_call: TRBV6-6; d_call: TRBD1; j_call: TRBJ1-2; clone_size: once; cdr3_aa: CASSYGMTGDYGYTF; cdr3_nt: TGTGCCAGCAGTTACGGGATGACAGGGGACTATGGCTACACCTTC
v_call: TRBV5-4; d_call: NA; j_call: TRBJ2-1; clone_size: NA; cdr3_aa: CASSTGTSSYNEQFF; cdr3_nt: TGTGCCAGCAGCACGGGGACAAGCTCCTACAATGAGCAGTTCTTC
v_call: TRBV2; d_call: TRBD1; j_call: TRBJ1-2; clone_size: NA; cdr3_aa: CANQGQGDYGYTF; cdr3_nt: TGTGCCAACCAGGGACAGGGGGACTATGGCTACACCTTC
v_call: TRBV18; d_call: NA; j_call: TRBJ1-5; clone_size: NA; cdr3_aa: CASSAQGDSNQPQHF; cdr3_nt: TGTGCCAGCTCAGCACAGGGAGATAGCAATCAGCCCCAGCATTTT
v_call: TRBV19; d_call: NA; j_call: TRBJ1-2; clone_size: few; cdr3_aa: CASSPRSLRQAGYGYTF; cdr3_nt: TGTGCCAGTAGTCCCCGGTCGCTAAGACAGGCTGGATATGGCTACACCTTC
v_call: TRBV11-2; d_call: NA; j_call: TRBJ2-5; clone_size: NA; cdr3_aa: CASSPAGETQYF; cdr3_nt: TGTGCCAGCAGCCCCGCAGGAGAGACCCAGTACTTC
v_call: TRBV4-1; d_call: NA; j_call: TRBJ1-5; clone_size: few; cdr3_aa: CASSQGGRGGDRPQHF; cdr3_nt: TGCGCCAGCAGCCAAGGAGGCAGGGGAGGGGATCGGCCCCAGCATTTT
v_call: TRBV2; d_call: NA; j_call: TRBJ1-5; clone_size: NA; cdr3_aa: CASSGAGGNQPQHF; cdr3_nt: TGTGCCAGCAGTGGGGCAGGGGGCAATCAGCCCCAGCATTTT
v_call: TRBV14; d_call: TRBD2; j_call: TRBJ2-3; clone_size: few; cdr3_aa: CASSNGLAGALDTQYF; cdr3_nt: TGTGCCAGCAGTAACGGACTAGCGGGAGCTCTGGATACGCAGTATTTT
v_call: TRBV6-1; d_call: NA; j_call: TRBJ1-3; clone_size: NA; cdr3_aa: CAVGGAGNTIYF; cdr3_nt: TGTGCAGTAGGGGGTGCTGGAAACACCATATATTTT
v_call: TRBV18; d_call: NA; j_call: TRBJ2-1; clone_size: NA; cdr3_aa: CASSRTGYNEQFF; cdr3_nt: TGTGCCAGCTCACGAACGGGGTACAATGAGCAGTTCTTC
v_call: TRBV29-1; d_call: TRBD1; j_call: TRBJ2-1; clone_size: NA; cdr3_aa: CSVEVGQSSYNEQFF; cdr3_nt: TGCAGCGTTGAAGTGGGACAGAGCTCCTACAATGAGCAGTTCTTC
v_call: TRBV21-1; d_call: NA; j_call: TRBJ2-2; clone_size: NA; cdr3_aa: CASSKGEDLNTGELFF; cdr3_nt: TGTGCCAGCAGCAAAGGGGAGGATTTGAACACCGGGGAGCTGTTTTTT
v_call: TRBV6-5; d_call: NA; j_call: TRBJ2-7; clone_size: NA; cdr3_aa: CASSYSRGDYEQYF; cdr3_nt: TGTGCCAGCAGTTACTCAAGGGGTGACTACGAGCAGTACTTC
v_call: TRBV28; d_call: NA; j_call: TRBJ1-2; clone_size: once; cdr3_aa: CATPRRIGSLNYGYTF; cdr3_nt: TGTGCCACCCCTCGGAGGATCGGAAGCCTTAACTATGGCTACACCTTC
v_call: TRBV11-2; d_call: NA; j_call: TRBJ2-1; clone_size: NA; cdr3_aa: CASSSTRGYNEQFF; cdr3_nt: TGTGCCAGCAGCTCCACGAGGGGGTACAATGAGCAGTTCTTC
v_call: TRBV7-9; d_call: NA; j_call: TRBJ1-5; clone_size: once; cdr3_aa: CASSLEAGNQPQHF; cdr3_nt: TGTGCCAGCAGCTTAGAAGCAGGGAATCAGCCCCAGCATTTT
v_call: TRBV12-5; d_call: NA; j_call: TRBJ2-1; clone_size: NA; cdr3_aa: CASGLVHQNEQFF; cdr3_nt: TGTGCTAGTGGTTTGGTACACCAGAATGAGCAGTTCTTC
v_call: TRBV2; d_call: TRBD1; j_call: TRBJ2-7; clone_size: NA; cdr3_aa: CASSSGQGNEQYF; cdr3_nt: TGTGCCAGCAGTTCGGGACAGGGGAACGAGCAGTACTTC
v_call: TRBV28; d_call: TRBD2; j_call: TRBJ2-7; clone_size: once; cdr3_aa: CASSSLAGGSYEQYF; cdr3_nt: TGTGCCAGCAGCTCCCTAGCGGGAGGGTCCTACGAGCAGTACTTC
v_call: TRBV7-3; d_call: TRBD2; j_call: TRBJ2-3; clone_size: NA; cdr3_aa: CASSLTSGTPTDTQYF; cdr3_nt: TGTGCCAGCAGCTTAACTAGCGGGACCCCCACAGATACGCAGTATTTT
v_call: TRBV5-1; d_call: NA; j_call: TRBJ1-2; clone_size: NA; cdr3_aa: CASSLGATNYGYTF; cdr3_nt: TGCGCCAGCAGCTTGGGAGCTACTAACTATGGCTACACCTTC
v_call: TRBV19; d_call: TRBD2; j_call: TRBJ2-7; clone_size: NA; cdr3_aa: CASSAGTSGNSYEQYF; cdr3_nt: TGTGCCAGTAGTGCCGGGACTAGCGGGAACTCCTACGAGCAGTACTTC
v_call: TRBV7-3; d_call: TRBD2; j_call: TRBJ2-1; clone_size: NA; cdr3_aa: CASSSGGRGYEQFF; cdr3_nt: TGTGCCAGCTCCAGCGGCGGGAGAGGGTATGAGCAGTTCTTC
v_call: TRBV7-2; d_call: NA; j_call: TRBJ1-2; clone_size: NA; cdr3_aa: CASSSINSNYGYTF; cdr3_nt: TGTGCCAGCAGCTCTATTAACAGTAACTATGGCTACACCTTC
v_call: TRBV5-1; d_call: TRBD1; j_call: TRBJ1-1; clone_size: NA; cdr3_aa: CASSLAGQSNTEAFF; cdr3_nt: TGCGCCAGCAGCTTGGCGGGACAGTCAAACACTGAAGCTTTCTTT